These T cell receptor beta chains were read from a single sample in a study of blood T cells in healthy people across ages. MiXCR, run by TCRdb on the 5' RACE reads, gives a single entry per CDR3 protein. Of around 870,000 distinct CDR3 sequences listed, more than 25% are singletons. Sequenced input: blood. These TCRs come from an elderly woman in good health. CDR3s include the opening cysteine and the closing phenylalanine or tryptophan. A D gene is named only where the DNA matches it firmly. Only some rows state a clone size, as once, few, many or a class for expanded clones.

>TRBJ1-1|TRBV20-1|-|few
CSASSGHMNTEAFF
TGCAGTGCTAGTTCTGGACACATGAACACTGAAGCTTTCTTT
>TRBJ1-4|TRBV3-1|-|many
CASSQAKMLFF
TGTGCCAGCAGCCAAGCGAAGATGCTGTTTTTT
>TRBJ1-1|TRBV3-1|TRBD1|-
CASSPGGAKGTEAFF
TGTGCCAGCAGTCCAGGGGGCGCTAAGGGCACTGAAGCTTTCTTT
>TRBJ2-2|TRBV12-3/TRBV12-4|-|-
CASSFGQSGELFF
TGTGCCAGCAGTTTTGGACAATCCGGGGAGCTGTTTTTT
>TRBJ1-6|TRBV5-1|-|many
CASNLGSYNSPLHF
TGCGCCAGCAACTTGGGCTCCTATAATTCACCCCTCCACTTT
>TRBJ1-1|TRBV7-8|TRBD1|-
CASRQTGEGTEAFF
TGTGCCAGCAGACAGACAGGGGAGGGGACTGAAGCTTTCTTT
>TRBJ2-4|TRBV27|TRBD1|many
CASSTNRGVETKNIQYF
TGTGCCAGCAGTACGAACAGGGGGGTAGAAACCAAAAACATTCAGTACTTC
>TRBJ2-7|TRBV20-1|-|-
CSANSNSYEQYF
TGCAGTGCTAACTCAAACTCCTACGAGCAGTACTTC
>TRBJ2-3|TRBV7-2|TRBD2|few
CASSSGGLAGGPRADTQYF
TGTGCCAGCAGCTCGGGGGGACTAGCGGGGGGGCCCCGGGCAGATACGCAGTATTTT
>TRBJ1-1|TRBV4-3|-|many
CASSQDQMNTEAFF
TGCGCCAGCAGCCAAGACCAGATGAACACTGAAGCTTTCTTT
>TRBJ2-3|TRBV25-1|TRBD2|many
CASSDRGGITDTQYF
TGTGCCAGCAGTGATCGGGGGGGGATTACAGATACGCAGTATTTT
>TRBJ2-4|TRBV18|-|few
CASSGVGTKNIQYF
TGTGCCAGCTCAGGGGTGGGGACCAAAAACATTCAGTACTTC
>TRBJ1-1|TRBV7-2|-|few
CASSLGSFTEAFF
TGTGCCAGCAGCCTAGGTTCTTTCACTGAAGCTTTCTTT
>TRBJ1-6|TRBV20-1|TRBD1|many
CSARDPGQGNNSPLHF
TGCAGTGCTAGAGATCCCGGACAGGGCAATAATTCACCCCTCCACTTT
>TRBJ2-1|TRBV20-1|TRBD2|-
CSARPSGGRETQFF
TGCAGTGCTAGACCCAGCGGGGGGAGAGAGACCCAGTTCTTC
>TRBJ1-2|TRBV20-1|-|many
CSARAMAGEDYGYTF
TGCAGTGCTAGAGCCATGGCAGGGGAGGACTATGGCTACACCTTC
>TRBJ1-2|TRBV7-9|-|-
CASTKSGGALGGYTF
TGTGCCAGCACCAAGTCCGGGGGGGCTCTAGGTGGCTACACCTTC
>TRBJ1-2|TRBV7-2|-|many
CASSLVSSSYTF
TGTGCCAGCAGCTTAGTTTCTTCTAGCTACACCTTC
>TRBJ1-1|TRBV7-9|-|many
CASSLAGGTTEAFF
TGTGCCAGCAGCTTAGCGGGGGGTACCACTGAAGCTTTCTTT
>TRBJ2-7|TRBV7-2|-|many
CASSFGNRVHEQYF
TGTGCCAGCAGCTTTGGTAACAGGGTCCACGAGCAGTACTTC
>TRBJ1-1|TRBV6-1|TRBD1|-
CASSQDRANTEAFF
TGTGCCAGCAGCCAGGACAGGGCGAACACTGAAGCTTTCTTT
>TRBJ2-5|TRBV12-3/TRBV12-4|TRBD2|many
CASSTLAGGPKTQYF
TGTGCCAGCAGTACCCTAGCGGGGGGGCCGAAGACCCAGTACTTC
>TRBJ1-6|TRBV11-2|-|-
CASSLAPDREPLHF
TGTGCCAGCAGCTTAGCTCCGGACCGGGAACCCCTCCACTTT
>TRBJ2-5|TRBV3-1|-|-
CASSRQVQETQYF
TGTGCCAGCAGCCGACAGGTCCAAGAGACCCAGTACTTC
>TRBJ2-5|TRBV20-1|TRBD2|many
CSASRGGRGQETQYF
TGCAGTGCTTCGCGCGGGGGGAGGGGGCAAGAGACCCAGTACTTC
>TRBJ1-4|TRBV20-1|-|many
CSALPGLMNEKLFF
TGCAGTGCCCTTCCCGGACTGATGAATGAAAAACTGTTTTTT
>TRBJ1-5|TRBV6-2/TRBV6-3|-|few
CASSDNQQGRGNQPQHF
TGTGCCAGCAGTGACAATCAACAAGGTAGAGGCAATCAGCCCCAGCATTTT
>TRBJ2-5|TRBV7-2|-|many
CASSWTSAPYQETQYF
TGTGCCAGCAGCTGGACCTCGGCCCCATACCAAGAGACCCAGTACTTC
>TRBJ2-1|TRBV5-1|TRBD2|many
CASSLGLAGGLGNEQFF
TGCGCCAGCAGCTTGGGCCTAGCGGGGGGGCTGGGCAATGAGCAGTTCTTC
>TRBJ2-1|TRBV7-9|TRBD1|-
CASSSTRDRERGNEQFF
TGTGCCAGCAGCAGCACCCGGGACAGGGAGAGGGGCAATGAGCAGTTCTTC
>TRBJ2-7|TRBV24-1|-|-
CATRDLKDEQYF
TGTGCCACCAGGGACCTAAAGGACGAGCAGTACTTC
>TRBJ2-2|TRBV20-1|-|-
CSARVMGARLTGELFF
TGCAGTGCTAGAGTAATGGGGGCGCGACTCACCGGGGAGCTGTTTTTT